A selection of T cell receptor beta chains follows, all from one sample in a study of blood T cell repertoires in COVID-19. Data came from immunoSEQ multiplex PCR; TCRdb stores just in-frame clones and leaves some out. This repertoire shows approximately 400,000 clones, approximately 87% found once; its top ten account for about 1.5%. The sequencing input was PBMCs or T cells enriched from blood (not recorded which). The receptors shown here come from a man aged 25-40 years who had recovered from COVID-19. The CDR3 runs from the conserved cysteine through the conserved F or W. The D gene is left open where the match is weak. The size field is filled for only some rows; it gives once, few, many or a size class.

abundance	d_gene	v_gene	j_gene	CDR3nt	CDR3aa
.	.	TRBV6-1	TRBJ2-2	TGTGCCAGCAGTGATACGGGGATCGGGGAGCTGTTTTTT	CASSDTGIGELFF
.	TRBD2	TRBV10-3	TRBJ2-7	TGTGCCATCAGTAGGACTAGCGGGTCCTACGAGCAGTACTTC	CAISRTSGSYEQYF
.	.	TRBV27	TRBJ1-2	TGTGCCAGCAGTTTATCCCCTAGTATCTATGGCTACACCTTC	CASSLSPSIYGYTF
.	TRBD1	TRBV18	TRBJ1-1	TGTGCCAGCTCCCTCCGTCGAGGACAGGGGAATCCGGACACTGAAGCTTTCTTT	CASSLRRGQGNPDTEAFF
.	.	TRBV13	TRBJ1-1	TGTGCCAGCAGCGTCAGGGGAATGAACACTGAAGCTTTCTTT	CASSVRGMNTEAFF
once	.	TRBV7-2	TRBJ2-1	TGTGCCAGCAGCTCCGATCTCCTGAGCTCCTACAATGAGCAGTTCTTC	CASSSDLLSSYNEQFF
once	.	TRBV11-3	TRBJ2-1	TGTGCCAGCAGCTTAGATCATTTGGCGGGGAGCGATGAGCAGTTCTTC	CASSLDHLAGSDEQFF
once	TRBD1	TRBV19	TRBJ1-4	TGTGCCAGTAACACAGGGGGCGCGTACGAAAAACTGTTTTTT	CASNTGGAYEKLFF
.	.	TRBV5-1	TRBJ1-4	TGCGCCAGCAGCTTACACCTCAGGGCTGCTAATGAAAAACTGTTTTTT	CASSLHLRAANEKLFF
.	.	TRBV30	TRBJ1-2	TGTGCCTGGAGTGTGACAGAATATGGCTACACCTTC	CAWSVTEYGYTF
.	.	TRBV5-1	TRBJ2-5	TGCGCCAGCAGTTGGAGCAGCCAAGAGACCCAGTACTTC	CASSWSSQETQYF
.	.	TRBV30	TRBJ1-1	TGTGCCTGGAGTGAACTGTTTTCTGAAGCTTTCTTT	CAWSELFSEAFF
.	TRBD1	TRBV6-5	TRBJ2-7	TGTGCCAGCAGTTATTCGGGACAGTTCATCTACGAGCAGTACTTC	CASSYSGQFIYEQYF
.	.	TRBV2	TRBJ2-7	TGTGCCAGCAGAGTGGAAGTGGGTGGAGGCGAGCAGTACTTC	CASRVEVGGGEQYF
.	.	TRBV5-4	TRBJ1-1	TGTGCCAGCAGCTTGGACCTGGGGGCGGACACTGAAGCTTTCTTT	CASSLDLGADTEAFF
.	.	TRBV12-3/TRBV12-4	TRBJ2-5	TGTGCCAGCAGTTTACCCAGCCAAGAGACCCAGTACTTC	CASSLPSQETQYF
.	.	TRBV3-1/TRBV3-2	TRBJ1-1	TGTGCCAGCAGCCAAGCGGTTGGAGGTGCCGCTTTCTTT	CASSQAVGGAAFF
.	.	TRBV30	TRBJ1-1	TGTGCCTGGAGCCCGGGGTGGAACACTGAAGCTTTCTTT	CAWSPGWNTEAFF
.	.	TRBV5-1	TRBJ1-1	TGCGCCAGCAGCTCGATGAGGGCTAGCACTGAAGCTTTCTTT	CASSSMRASTEAFF
.	TRBD2	TRBV11-2	TRBJ2-2	TGTGCCAGCAGACCCCTCGAGCGGGGGGACACCGGGGAGCTGTTTTTT	CASRPLERGDTGELFF
.	TRBD1	TRBV16	TRBJ1-1	TGTGCCAGCAGCCCTCTCGCGGAGGACAGGATGAAGTCGGACACTGAAGCTTTCTTT	CASSPLAEDRMKSDTEAFF
.	.	TRBV6-5	TRBJ1-3	TGTGCCAGCAGCCAACAGGGCCTATCTGGAAACACCATATATTTT	CASSQQGLSGNTIYF
.	.	TRBV10-1	TRBJ1-2	TGCGCCAGCAGTGATGAGAGAACTCATGGCTACACCTTC	CASSDERTHGYTF
.	.	TRBV3-1/TRBV3-2	TRBJ2-7	TGTGCCAGCGCACTAGGGAGCTCCTACGAGCAGTACTTC	CASALGSSYEQYF
.	.	TRBV7-2	TRBJ2-1	TGTGCCAGCAGCTTACCTATTCTACTAGCCACCTACAATGAGCAGTTCTTC	CASSLPILLATYNEQFF
once	.	TRBV7-9	TRBJ1-2	TGTGCCAGCAGCTTAGGAGGGTCTGGCAGGGGAGATGGCTACACCTTC	CASSLGGSGRGDGYTF
.	.	TRBV5-6	TRBJ1-2	TGTGCCAGCAGCAAAGGACAAGATGGCTACACCTTC	CASSKGQDGYTF
.	.	TRBV9	TRBJ2-3	TGTGCCAGCAGCGCGTATTTTACAGGGGATACGCAGTATTTT	CASSAYFTGDTQYF
.	.	TRBV4-1	TRBJ1-5	TGCGCCAGCAGCCAACAGAATCTTCCGCCCCAGCATTTT	CASSQQNLPPQHF
.	TRBD2	TRBV11-3	TRBJ2-1	TGTGCCAGCAGCTTGGGGACTAGCGGGACCTACAATGAGCAGTTCTTC	CASSLGTSGTYNEQFF
.	TRBD1	TRBV19	TRBJ2-2	TGTGCCACCACAGGGGACGTAGCCGGGGAGCTGTTTTTT	CATTGDVAGELFF
.	.	TRBV7-9	TRBJ1-3	TGTGCCAGCGGCCGGACAGAAGGTGGAAACACCATATATTTT	CASGRTEGGNTIYF
.	TRBD1	TRBV10-1	TRBJ1-4	TGCGCCAGCAGCGCCGGGACAGGGGATGAAAAACTGTTTTTT	CASSAGTGDEKLFF
.	.	TRBV6-5	TRBJ1-2	TGTGCCAGCAGTTACGACACTTTTAACTATGGCTACACCTTC	CASSYDTFNYGYTF
once	.	TRBV4-1	TRBJ1-6	TGCGCCAGCAGCCAAGATTTGCAGGGAAGTTTTTTACCCCTCCACTTT	CASSQDLQGSFLPLHF
.	.	TRBV7-2	TRBJ1-1	TGTGCCAGCAGGTTCCGACAGGTCACTGAAGCTTTCTTT	CASRFRQVTEAFF
.	.	TRBV24-1	TRBJ1-2	TGTGCCACCAGTGATGATCTCGGGGAGGGCTACACCTTC	CATSDDLGEGYTF
.	TRBD2	TRBV7-2	TRBJ2-1	TGTGCCAGCAGCCCGGGGGGACTAGCGTATGAGCAGTTCTTC	CASSPGGLAYEQFF
.	.	TRBV7-2	TRBJ1-2	TGTGCCAGCAGCTTCTCGACAGGCCCAGCGTATGGCTACACCTTC	CASSFSTGPAYGYTF
.	.	TRBV20-1	TRBJ2-3	TGCAGTGCTACGTCGACTGATACGCAGTATTTT	CSATSTDTQYF
.	.	TRBV9	TRBJ2-5	TGTGCCAGCAGCGCGGCGAGCGACGGGGAGACCCAGTACTTC	CASSAASDGETQYF
once	.	TRBV10-1	TRBJ2-7	TGCGCCAGCAGCCCCTGGGGGGTCTGGCTCTCCTACGAGCAGTACTTC	CASSPWGVWLSYEQYF
.	TRBD1	TRBV5-4	TRBJ2-5	TGTGCCAGCAGCCAGGGACAGCAAGAGACCCAGTACTTC	CASSQGQQETQYF
.	.	TRBV10-3	TRBJ1-2	TGTGCCATCAGTGAACAGACTAACTATGGCTACACCTTC	CAISEQTNYGYTF
.	.	TRBV10-2	TRBJ2-7	TGCGCCAGCAGGGGGGCAGGGGAGTTCTACGAGCAGTACTTC	CASRGAGEFYEQYF
.	TRBD1	TRBV6-5	TRBJ1-2	TGTGCCAGCAGCGGGGGACAGACCACCTTTGGCTACACCTTC	CASSGGQTTFGYTF
.	TRBD1	TRBV27	TRBJ1-2	TGTGCCAGCAGTTCGGGTTTGGGACAGGGGGCGCGGTGGGGCTACACCTTC	CASSSGLGQGARWGYTF
few	.	TRBV9	TRBJ1-4	TGTGCCAGCAGCGTAGGGCCAGGGCAATTCCTAGCAACTAATGAAAAACTGTTTTTT	CASSVGPGQFLATNEKLFF
once	TRBD1	TRBV4-3	TRBJ2-7	TGCGCCAGCAGCCCGGGTTCGAGGGGGCCCCCCTACGAGCAGTACTTC	CASSPGSRGPPYEQYF
.	TRBD1	TRBV29-1	TRBJ2-5	TGCAGCGGCGAGGGGGCGAATTTGGAGACCCAGTACTTC	CSGEGANLETQYF
.	TRBD2	TRBV11-3	TRBJ2-5	TGTGCCAGCAGCTTAGGCCACCCATGGGCGGGGGGTCAAGAGACCCAGTACTTC	CASSLGHPWAGGQETQYF
.	TRBD1	TRBV30	TRBJ1-2	TGTGCCTGGAGTAGGACAGGGGGGGGCTACACCTTC	CAWSRTGGGYTF
.	.	TRBV6-1	TRBJ1-2	TGTGCCAGCAGTGAAGAGGCAGGTCAAGGAGGCTACACCTTC	CASSEEAGQGGYTF
.	.	TRBV5-4	TRBJ1-6	TGTGCCAGCAGCTTGGGTCTGTCGAATTCACCCCTCCACTTT	CASSLGLSNSPLHF
.	.	TRBV5-4	TRBJ1-3	TGTGCCAGCAGCTTGGGAGGGACTGGAAACACCATATATTTT	CASSLGGTGNTIYF
.	TRBD1	TRBV11-2	TRBJ1-5	TGTGCCAGCAGCTCTCACAGGGGCGCGGGGCAGCCCCAGCATTTT	CASSSHRGAGQPQHF
once	.	TRBV25-1	TRBJ2-7	TGTGCCAGCAGGCTTGCGGCCTCCTACGAGCAGTACTTC	CASRLAASYEQYF
few	TRBD1	TRBV3-1/TRBV3-2	TRBJ2-5	TGTGCCAGCAGCGGCCGGGACAGGGGTGCCGAGACCCAGTACTTC	CASSGRDRGAETQYF
.	.	TRBV21-1	TRBJ1-6	TGTGCCAGCAGCAAAGGTTACGGGAAAAAAAATTCACCCCTCCACTTT	CASSKGYGKKNSPLHF